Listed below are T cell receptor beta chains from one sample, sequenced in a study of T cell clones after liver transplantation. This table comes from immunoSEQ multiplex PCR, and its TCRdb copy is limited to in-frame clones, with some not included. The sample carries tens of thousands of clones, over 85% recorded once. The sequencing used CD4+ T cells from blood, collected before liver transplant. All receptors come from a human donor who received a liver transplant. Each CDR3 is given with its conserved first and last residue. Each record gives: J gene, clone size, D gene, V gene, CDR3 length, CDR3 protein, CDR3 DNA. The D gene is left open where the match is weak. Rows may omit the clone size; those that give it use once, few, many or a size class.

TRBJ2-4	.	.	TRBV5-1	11	CASSLGNIQYF	TGCGCCAGCAGCTTGGGGAACATTCAGTACTTC
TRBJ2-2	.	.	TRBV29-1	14	CSVAPGARGGELFF	TGCAGCGTTGCCCCGGGGGCGCGAGGCGGGGAGCTGTTTTTT
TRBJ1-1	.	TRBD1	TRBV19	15	CASSISTPGGTEAFF	TGTGCCAGTAGTATTTCTACGCCAGGGGGCACTGAAGCTTTCTTT
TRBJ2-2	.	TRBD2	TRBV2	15	CASSASGRAPGELFF	TGTGCCAGCAGTGCTAGCGGGAGGGCCCCCGGGGAGCTGTTTTTT
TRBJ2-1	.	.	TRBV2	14	CASRGAGTYNEQFF	TGTGCCAGCAGGGGGGCAGGGACCTACAATGAGCAGTTCTTC
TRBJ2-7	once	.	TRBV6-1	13	CASRGGTHYEQYF	TGTGCCAGCAGAGGGGGGACTCACTACGAGCAGTACTTC
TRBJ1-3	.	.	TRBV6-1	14	CASRTDGSGNTIYF	TGTGCCAGCAGGACGGACGGATCGGGAAACACCATATATTTT
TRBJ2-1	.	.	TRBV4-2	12	CASSLGGTEQFF	TGTGCCAGCAGCCTCGGGGGCACTGAGCAGTTCTTC
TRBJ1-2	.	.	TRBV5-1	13	CASSLGDNYGYTF	TGCGCCAGCAGCTTGGGTGATAACTATGGCTACACCTTC
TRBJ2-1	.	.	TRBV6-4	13	CASSSDGYNEQFF	TGTGCCAGCAGTTCGGACGGCTACAATGAGCAGTTCTTC
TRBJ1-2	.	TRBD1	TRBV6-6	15	CASSFWTGGVHGYTF	TGTGCCAGCAGTTTCTGGACAGGGGGTGTGCATGGCTACACCTTC
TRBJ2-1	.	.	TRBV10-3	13	CAIRRAEGLAQFF	TGTGCCATCAGGAGGGCCGAGGGCCTGGCGCAGTTCTTC
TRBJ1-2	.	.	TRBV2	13	CASSEPDSWGYTF	TGTGCCAGCAGTGAGCCCGACAGCTGGGGCTACACCTTC
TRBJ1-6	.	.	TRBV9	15	CASSPSGVTGSPLHF	TGTGCCAGCAGCCCATCCGGGGTTACCGGTTCACCCCTCCACTTT
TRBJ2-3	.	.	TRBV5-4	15	CASSRAGPGEDTQYF	TGTGCCAGCAGCCGAGCGGGCCCTGGGGAAGATACGCAGTATTTT
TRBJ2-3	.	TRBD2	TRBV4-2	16	CASSQGAGGPEDTQYF	TGTGCCAGCAGCCAAGGGGCGGGAGGGCCAGAGGATACGCAGTATTTT
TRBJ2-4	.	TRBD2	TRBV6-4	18	CASSPGLAGVVAKNIQYF	TGTGCCAGCAGTCCCGGACTAGCGGGAGTGGTAGCCAAAAACATTCAGTACTTC
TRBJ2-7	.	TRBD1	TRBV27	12	CASRDRGRQQYF	TGTGCCAGCAGAGACAGGGGTAGACAGCAGTACTTC
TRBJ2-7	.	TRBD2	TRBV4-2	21	CASSQDMSATSGRARTYEQYF	TGTGCCAGCAGCCAAGACATGAGTGCCACTAGCGGGAGGGCCAGAACCTACGAGCAGTACTTC
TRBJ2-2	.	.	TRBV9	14	CASSVAPSTGELFF	TGTGCCAGCAGCGTAGCTCCTAGCACCGGGGAGCTGTTTTTT
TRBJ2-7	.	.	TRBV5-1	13	CASSSDPSYEQYF	TGCGCCAGCAGCTCGGATCCCTCCTACGAGCAGTACTTC
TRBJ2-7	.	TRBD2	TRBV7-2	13	CASRPAGANEQYF	TGTGCCAGCAGGCCAGCGGGAGCCAACGAGCAGTACTTC
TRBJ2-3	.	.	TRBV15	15	CATSRDRAGADTQYF	TGTGCCACCAGCAGAGACAGGGCTGGAGCAGATACGCAGTATTTT
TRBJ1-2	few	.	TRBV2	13	CASSEGEDYGYTF	TGTGCCAGCAGTGAGGGGGAGGACTATGGCTACACCTTC
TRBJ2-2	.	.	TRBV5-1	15	CASSSLSGNTGELFF	TGCGCCAGCAGCTCCCTCTCAGGGAACACCGGGGAGCTGTTTTTT
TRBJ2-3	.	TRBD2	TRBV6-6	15	CASSYRGLAGDTQYF	TGTGCCAGCAGTTACCGCGGACTAGCCGGAGATACGCAGTATTTT
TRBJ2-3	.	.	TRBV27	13	CASSLRDTDTQYF	TGTGCCAGCAGTTTGAGGGACACAGATACGCAGTATTTT
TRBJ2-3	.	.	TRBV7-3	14	CASSLAGPTDTQYF	TGTGCCAGCAGCTTAGCGGGGCCCACAGATACGCAGTATTTT
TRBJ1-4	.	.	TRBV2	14	CASSDPGLGEKLFF	TGTGCCAGCAGTGACCCTGGGTTGGGTGAAAAACTGTTTTTT
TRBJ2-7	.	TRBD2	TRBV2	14	CASSLRTSSYEQYF	TGTGCCAGCAGCCTTCGGACTAGTAGCTACGAGCAGTACTTC
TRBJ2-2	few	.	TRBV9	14	CASTRDGGSGELFF	TGTGCCAGCACCAGGGACGGCGGATCCGGGGAGCTGTTTTTT
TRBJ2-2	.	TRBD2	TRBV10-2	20	CASKITGTSGRGTSTGELFF	TGCGCCAGCAAAATTACCGGGACTAGCGGGAGGGGGACTAGTACCGGGGAGCTGTTTTTT
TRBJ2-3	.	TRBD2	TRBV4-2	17	CASSQETSGRGTDTQYF	TGTGCCAGCAGCCAAGAGACTAGCGGGAGGGGCACAGATACGCAGTATTTT
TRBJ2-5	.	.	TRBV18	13	CASSPPGGETQYF	TGTGCCAGCTCACCACCAGGGGGGGAGACCCAGTACTTC
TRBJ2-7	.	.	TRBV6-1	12	CASSEGWYEQYF	TGTGCCAGCAGTGAAGGTTGGTACGAGCAGTACTTC